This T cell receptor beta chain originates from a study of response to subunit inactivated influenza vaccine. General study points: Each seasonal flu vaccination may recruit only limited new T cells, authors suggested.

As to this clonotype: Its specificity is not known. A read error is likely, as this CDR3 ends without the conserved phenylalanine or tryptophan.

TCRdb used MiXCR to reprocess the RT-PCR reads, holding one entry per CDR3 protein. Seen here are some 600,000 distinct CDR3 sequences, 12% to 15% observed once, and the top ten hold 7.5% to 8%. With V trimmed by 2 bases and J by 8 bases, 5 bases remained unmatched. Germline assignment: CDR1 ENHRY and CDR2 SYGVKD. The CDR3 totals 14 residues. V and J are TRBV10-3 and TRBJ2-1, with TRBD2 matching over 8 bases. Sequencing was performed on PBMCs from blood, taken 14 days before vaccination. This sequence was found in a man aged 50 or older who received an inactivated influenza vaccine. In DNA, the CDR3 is TGTGCCATCAGTGAGAGCGGGAGTAGGGATGAGCAGTTCTTG. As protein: CAISESGSRDEQFL.